This T cell receptor beta chain was identified in a study of control samples from healthy donors and cancer patients. V lost 6 bases and J lost 4, with 12 bases in between. Germline-derived CDR1 and CDR2 are MNHEY and SVGAGI. The CDR3 has 13 amino acids. Generated by immunoSEQ multiplex PCR, the TCRdb table keeps only in-frame clones and is missing some. The sample has some 130,000 clones; approximately 91% are singletons. This sequence originates from a woman under 40 in good health. The V call is TRBV6-5, the J call TRBJ1-2; tentative D call: TRBD1 (5 bases). The specimen was blood. CDR3 DNA sequence: TGTGCCAGCAGCGCGGGACTCCGCTATGGCTACACCTTC. Protein: CASSAGLRYGYTF.